This T cell receptor beta chain was recovered during a study of molecular identifiers for immune sequencing clone quantification. Across the study: In replicates, RNA taken from 20,000 or 100,000 naive CD8 cells was divided five ways, and four portions underwent sequencing.

The germline V gene has CDR1 SGHRS and CDR2 YFSETQ. The CDR3 covers 15 residues. Naive CD8 libraries came from about 20,000 to 1,000,000 sorted cells with 10%, 30% or 50% RNA. CD8+CD4-CCR7+CD45RA+ cells were sorted as naive CD8 T cells. On this clonotype: Its antigen is unknown. At one end, the junction sequence differs from germline, possibly due to a read error.

TCRdb re-called the PCR reads with MiXCR, one entry per CDR3 protein. The top ten hold under 1% of the sample, which has some 89,000 distinct CDR3 sequences, approximately 24% seen once. General observations from the study: For highly expanded clones, sizes could be underestimated when identical TCR molecules share a barcode.

The chain employs TRBV5-1 and TRBJ2-7; D gene uncertain. The TCR sequence derives from a human donor in good health. Some libraries in this study had Jurkat cell RNA spiked in. Sequenced material: naive CD8+ T cells from blood, with Jurkat cell RNA spiked in. Described subset: FACS-sorted CD8+CD4-CCR7+CD45RA+ naive T cells. CDR3 sequence reads: CASSLARGTPYGQYF. In DNA form, the CDR3 reads TGCGCCAGCAGCTTGGCCCGAGGTACTCCATACGGGCAGTACTTC.